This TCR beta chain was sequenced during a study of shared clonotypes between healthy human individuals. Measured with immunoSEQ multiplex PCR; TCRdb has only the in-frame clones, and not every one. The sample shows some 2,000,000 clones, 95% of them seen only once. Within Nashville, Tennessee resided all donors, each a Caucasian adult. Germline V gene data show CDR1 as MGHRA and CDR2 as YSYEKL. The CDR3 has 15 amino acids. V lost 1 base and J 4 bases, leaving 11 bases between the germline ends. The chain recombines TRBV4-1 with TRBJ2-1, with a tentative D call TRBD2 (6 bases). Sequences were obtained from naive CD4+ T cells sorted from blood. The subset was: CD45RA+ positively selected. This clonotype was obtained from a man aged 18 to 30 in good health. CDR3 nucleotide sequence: TGCGCCAGCAGCCAAGCTGGCGGGGAATACAATGAGCAGTTCTTC. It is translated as CASSQAGGEYNEQFF.